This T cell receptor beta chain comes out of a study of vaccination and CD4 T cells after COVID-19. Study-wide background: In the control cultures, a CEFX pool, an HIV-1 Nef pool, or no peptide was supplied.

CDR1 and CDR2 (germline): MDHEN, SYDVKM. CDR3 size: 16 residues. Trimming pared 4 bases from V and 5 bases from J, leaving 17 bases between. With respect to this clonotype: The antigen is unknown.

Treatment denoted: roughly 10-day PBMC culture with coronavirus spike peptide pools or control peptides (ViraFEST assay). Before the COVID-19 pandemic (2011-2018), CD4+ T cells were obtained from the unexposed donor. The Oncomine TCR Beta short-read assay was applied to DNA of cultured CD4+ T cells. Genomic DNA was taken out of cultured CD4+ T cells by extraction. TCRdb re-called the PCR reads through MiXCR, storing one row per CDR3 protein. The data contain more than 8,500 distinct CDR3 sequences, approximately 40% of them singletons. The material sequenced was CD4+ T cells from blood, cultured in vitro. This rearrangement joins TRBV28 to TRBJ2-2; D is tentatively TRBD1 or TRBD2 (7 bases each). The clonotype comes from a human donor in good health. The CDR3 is CASSSQGGGKTGELFF. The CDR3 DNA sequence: TGTGCCAGCAGTTCCCAGGGAGGGGGCAAAACCGGGGAGCTGTTTTTT.